The next 15 T cell receptor beta chains were all read from a single sample in a study of cytomegalovirus exposure and HLA in healthy donors. The PCR employed 60 Vbeta primers together with 13 Jbeta primers. Sequencing was performed with immunoSEQ multiplex PCR; in TCRdb, only in-frame clones are kept and a portion is missing. The sample includes 120,000 to 150,000 clones, about 82% seen only once; the top ten take roughly 2%. What was sequenced was PBMCs. Every receptor here comes from a man under 40 in good health and CMV-seronegative.

This chain connects TRBV6-6 to TRBJ2-7; 7 bases map to TRBD2. After removal of 5 bases from V and 3 bases from J, the junction contained 10 bases not matched to a gene. This CDR3 is 15 amino acids long. Germline V gene sequence: CDR1 MNHNY, CDR2 SVGAGI (reference sequence). The CDR3 reads CASSLRAASGYEQYF. The DNA of the CDR3 is TGTGCCAGCAGTCTAAGGGCGGCTAGCGGCTACGAGCAGTACTTC.

The CDR3 region is CASSFSREYGYTF. CDR3 DNA: TGTGCCAGCAGCTTCTCCAGGGAATATGGCTACACCTTC. The rearrangement joins TRBV7-9 to TRBJ1-2; D perhaps matches TRBD1 (5 bases). V lost 3 bases and J lost 5, with 10 bases in between. This CDR3 is built from 13 residues. From germline, CDR1 is SEHNR and CDR2 FQNEAQ (reference sequence).

This clone was seen only once. The chain carries TRBV27 and TRBJ2-2; D unclear. Germline V gives CDR1 MNHEY, CDR2 SMNVEV (reference sequence). The V and J ends lost 4 bases and 1 base respectively, with 13 bases between them. This CDR3 region has 16 residues. As DNA, the CDR3 is TGTGCCAGCAGTTCCAGCCACAGAAAGAACACCGGGGAGCTGTTTTTT. This translates into CASSSSHRKNTGELFF.

The V gene is TRBV5-1, the J gene TRBJ1-2; D is perhaps TRBD1 (6 bases). V lost 0 bases and J lost 4, with 7 bases in between. The length of the CDR3 is 13 residues. In germline, CDR1 is SGHRS, CDR2 YFSETQ. CDR3 nucleotides: TGCGCCAGCAGCTTGGACAGGGTCTATGGCTACACCTTC. Translating it yields CASSLDRVYGYTF.

The chain carries TRBV4-1 and TRBJ2-5, with 10 bases fitting TRBD2. Unmatched junction bases numbered 4, after V lost 4 bases and J lost 5 bases. Germline assignment: CDR1 MGHRA and CDR2 YSYEKL. The CDR3 sequence is 14 residues long. CDR3 protein: CASSLQRGGETQYF. The CDR3 coding sequence is TGCGCCAGCAGCCTCCAGCGGGGGGGGGAGACCCAGTACTTC.

This rearrangement joins TRBV12-5 to TRBJ2-1, with 11 bases that match TRBD2. The CDR3 runs to 18 residues. V lost 1 base and J lost 3; bases outside the gene matches: 8. Germline CDR1 and CDR2: LGHNT and FRNRAP. The CDR3 sequence: CASGLAVGLAELYNEQFF. For the CDR3, the DNA is TGTGCTAGTGGTTTGGCCGTGGGACTAGCGGAACTCTACAATGAGCAGTTCTTC.

The genes are TRBV5-1 and TRBJ1-2; D may be TRBD1 (6 bases). V was clipped by 4 bases and J by 0 bases, with 19 bases between them. The CDR3 covers 17 residues. Germline CDR1 reads SGHRS; CDR2 reads YFSETQ. The CDR3 DNA sequence: TGCGCCAGCAGCCCCCGACAGGAACCACGAGCTAACTATGGCTACACCTTC. Its translation is CASSPRQEPRANYGYTF.

This clone appeared a few times. Other nucleotide sequences in the sample specify the same CDR3. The V call is TRBV5-1, the J call TRBJ1-1, with 8 bases fitting TRBD1. The CDR3 contains 13 residues. Germline loops: CDR1 SGHRS, CDR2 YFSETQ. V shed 2 bases and J 3 bases; nucleotides not matched to a gene: 0. CDR3 nucleotide sequence: TGCGCCAGCAGCTTACAGGGGGACACTGAAGCTTTCTTT. Protein sequence: CASSLQGDTEAFF.

The chain employs TRBV7-8 and TRBJ2-3, with D possibly being TRBD2 (5 bases). Germline CDR1 SGHVS, CDR2 FQNEAQ. The CDR3 covers 15 residues. V gave up 2 bases and J gave up 4 bases, with 13 bases separating them. The CDR3 protein is CASSLTGVRPDTQYF. CDR3 bases: TGTGCCAGCAGCTTAACCGGGGTCCGACCAGATACGCAGTATTTT.

The chain joins TRBV5-4 to TRBJ1-3, with 8 bases aligning to TRBD1. Germline V lookup: CDR1 SGHNT, CDR2 YYREEE (reference sequence). Unmatched junction bases numbered 0, after V lost 4 bases and J lost 0 bases. The CDR3 has 14 amino acids. CDR3 in DNA: TGTGCCAGCAGCACAGGGGGCTCTGGAAACACCATATATTTT. As protein: CASSTGGSGNTIYF.

This clone has just a few counts. The chain recombines TRBV5-5 with TRBJ1-5; possibly TRBD1 for D (6 bases). The ends were cut back, 3 bases at V and 2 bases at J, with 6 bases in the middle. Germline V gives CDR1 SGHKS, CDR2 YYEKEE (reference sequence). The CDR3 is 13 residues long. The CDR3 sequence: CASSWTGNQPQHF. The CDR3 bases are TGTGCCAGCAGCTGGACAGGCAATCAGCCCCAGCATTTT.

This rearrangement joins TRBV18 to TRBJ2-7, with 8 bases identical to TRBD1. Looked up from germline, CDR1 is KGHSH and CDR2 is LQKENI. J was trimmed by 6 bases and V by 1 base; bases with no gene match: 8. The CDR3 covers 15 residues. This CDR3 is CASSPLQGASGEQYF. The CDR3 nucleotides read TGTGCCAGCTCACCACTCCAGGGGGCGTCGGGCGAGCAGTACTTC.

The V call is TRBV15, the J call TRBJ2-7, with a weak D call TRBD1 (6 bases). CDR1 is LNHNV and CDR2 is YYDKDF in the germline V gene (reference sequence). V shed 0 bases and J shed 3 bases, with 15 bases lying between them. CDR3 size: 16 residues. CDR3 nucleotides: TGTGCCACCAGCAGAGATCACGAGACAGGATACTACGAGCAGTACTTC. Translating it yields CATSRDHETGYYEQYF.

The V and J genes are TRBV28 and TRBJ2-1; D possibly corresponds to TRBD2 (6 bases). V shed 7 bases and J shed 0 bases, with 16 bases lying between them. This CDR3 is built from 16 residues. From germline, CDR1 is MDHEN and CDR2 SYDVKM. The CDR3 coding sequence is TGTGCCAGCACTCCGGCGGGGCAGAGCTCCTACAATGAGCAGTTCTTC. This translates into CASTPAGQSSYNEQFF.

The rearrangement uses TRBV28 and TRBJ1-1; no firm D call. Germline V gives CDR1 MDHEN, CDR2 SYDVKM. The CDR3 totals 13 residues. V was trimmed by 8 bases and J by 1 base, leaving 11 bases between them. CDR3 in amino acids: CASHRSENTEAFF. The CDR3 DNA is TGTGCCAGCCATCGTAGTGAGAACACTGAAGCTTTCTTT.